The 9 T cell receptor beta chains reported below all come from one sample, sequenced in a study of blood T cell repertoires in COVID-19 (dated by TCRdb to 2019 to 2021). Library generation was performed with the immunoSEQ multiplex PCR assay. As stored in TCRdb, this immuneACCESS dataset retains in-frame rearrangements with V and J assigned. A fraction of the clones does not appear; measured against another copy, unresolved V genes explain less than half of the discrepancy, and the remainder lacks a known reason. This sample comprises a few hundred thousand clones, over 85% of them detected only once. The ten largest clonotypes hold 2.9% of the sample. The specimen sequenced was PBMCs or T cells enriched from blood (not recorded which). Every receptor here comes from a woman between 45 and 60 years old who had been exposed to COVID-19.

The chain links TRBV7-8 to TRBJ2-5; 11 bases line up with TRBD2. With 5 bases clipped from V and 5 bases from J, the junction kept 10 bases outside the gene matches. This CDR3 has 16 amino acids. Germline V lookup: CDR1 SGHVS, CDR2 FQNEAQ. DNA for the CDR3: TGTGCCAGCAGCCAGGGGGCTAGCGGGGGGTCGGAGACCCAGTACTTC. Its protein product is CASSQGASGGSETQYF. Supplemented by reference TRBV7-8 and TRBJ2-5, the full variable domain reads GAGVSQSPRYKVAKRGQDVALRCDPISGHVSLFWYQQALGQGPEFLTYFQNEAQLDKSGLPSDRFFAERPEGSVSTLKIQRTQQEDSAVYLCASSQGASGGSETQYFGPGTRLLVL.

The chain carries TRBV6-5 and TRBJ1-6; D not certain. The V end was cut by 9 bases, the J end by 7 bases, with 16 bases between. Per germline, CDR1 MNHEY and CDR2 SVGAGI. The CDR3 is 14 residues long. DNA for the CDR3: TGTGCCAGTGATCAGGAAGTATTGAATTCACCCCTCCACTTT. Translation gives CASDQEVLNSPLHF.

The CDR3 loop is CASREQYGNTIYF. The CDR3 DNA reads TGTGCCTCGAGAGAACAGTATGGAAACACCATATATTTT. This chain connects TRBV7-6 to TRBJ1-3; D call uncertain. Trimming shortened V by 11 bases and J by 3 bases, and 14 bases separated the two germline ends. The CDR3 consists of 13 residues. CDR1 and CDR2 from the germline V gene are SGHVS and FNYEAQ. Full variable domain (remainder filled in from reference TRBV7-6 and TRBJ1-3): GAGVSQSPRYKVTKRGQDVALRCDPISGHVSLYWYRQALGQGPEFLTYFNYEAQQDKSGLPNDRFSAERPEGSISTLTIQRTEQRDSAMYRCASREQYGNTIYFGEGSWLTVV.

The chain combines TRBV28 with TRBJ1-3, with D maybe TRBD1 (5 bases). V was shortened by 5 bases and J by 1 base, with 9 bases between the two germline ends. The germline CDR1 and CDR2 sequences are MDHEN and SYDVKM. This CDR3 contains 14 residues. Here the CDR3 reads CASSNRISGNTIYF. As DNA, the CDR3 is TGTGCCAGCAGTAACAGGATTTCTGGAAACACCATATATTTT. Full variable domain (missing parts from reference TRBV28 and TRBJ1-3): DVKVTQSSRYLVKRTGEKVFLECVQDMDHENMFWYRQDPGLGLRLIYFSYDVKMKEKGDIPEGYSVSREKKERFSLILESASTNQTSMYLCASSNRISGNTIYFGEGSWLTVV.

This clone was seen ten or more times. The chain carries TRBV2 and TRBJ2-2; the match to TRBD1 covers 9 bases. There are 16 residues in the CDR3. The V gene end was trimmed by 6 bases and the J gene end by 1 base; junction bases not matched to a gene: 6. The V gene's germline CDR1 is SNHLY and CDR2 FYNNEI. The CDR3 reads CASSRQGVKNTGELFF. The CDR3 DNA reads TGTGCCAGCAGCCGACAGGGGGTAAAGAACACCGGGGAGCTGTTTTTT.

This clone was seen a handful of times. The CDR3 sequence: CASAHVRTPGELFF. CDR3 DNA: TGTGCCAGCGCCCACGTGCGGACACCCGGGGAGCTGTTTTTT. This rearrangement joins TRBV11-2 to TRBJ2-2; D perhaps matches TRBD1 (5 bases). CDR1 is SGHAT and CDR2 is FQNNGV in the germline V gene. This CDR3 comprises 14 residues. V lost 8 bases to trimming and J lost 6 bases, with 16 bases between them.

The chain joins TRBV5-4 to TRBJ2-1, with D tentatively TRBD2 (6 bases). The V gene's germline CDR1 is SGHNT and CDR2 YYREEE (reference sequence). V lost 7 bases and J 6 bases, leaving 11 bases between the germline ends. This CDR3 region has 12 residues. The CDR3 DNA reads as TGTGCCAGCGGCAGGGAGGCCAATGAGCAGTTCTTC. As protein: CASGREANEQFF.

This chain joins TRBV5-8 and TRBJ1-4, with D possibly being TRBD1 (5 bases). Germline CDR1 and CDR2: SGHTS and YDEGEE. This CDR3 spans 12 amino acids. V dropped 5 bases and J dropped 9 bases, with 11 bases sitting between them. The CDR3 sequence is CASRTRGQKLFF. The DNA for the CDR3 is TGTGCCAGCAGGACTAGGGGACAAAAACTGTTTTTT.

The chain's CDR3 is CASSHPARGTEAFF. Written as DNA, the CDR3 is TGTGCCAGCAGTCACCCGGCGAGAGGTACTGAAGCTTTCTTT. V usage is TRBV28 and J usage is TRBJ1-1; D is ambiguous. From germline, CDR1 is MDHEN and CDR2 SYDVKM. CDR3 length: 14 residues. V shed 5 bases and J shed 5 bases, with 15 bases lying between them.